The T cell receptor beta chain described here comes from a study of blood T cells in healthy people across ages. Aged about 6 to 100, donors were systemically healthy Caucasians from Russia. CDR3 length: 13 residues. V was trimmed by 6 bases and J by 1 base, leaving 10 bases between them. Germline V gene data show CDR1 as DFQATT and CDR2 as SNEGSKA (reference sequence). Primed by a sample-barcoded 5' primer and a J-beta primer mix, a second PCR proceeded for about 6 to 12 cycles. TCRdb re-called the 5' RACE reads with MiXCR, one entry per CDR3 protein. Here the sample spans roughly 900,000 distinct CDR3 sequences, around 48% being singletons. In its sample, this clonotype was seen a few times. Its cognate antigen is unknown. Overall study findings and caveats: Across samples, TCR beta diversity tracked strongly with naive T cell percentage. Long-lived donors had more naive CD4+ cells and higher diversity than aged donors.

The sequenced material came from blood. The rearrangement joins TRBV20-1 to TRBJ2-4; D assignment may be TRBD1 or TRBD2 (5 bases each). The source of this sequence is a man in his thirties or forties in good health. This CDR3 is CSAPGAAKNIQYF. CDR3 in DNA: TGCAGTGCCCCCGGGGCGGCCAAAAACATTCAGTACTTC.